The 29 T cell receptor beta chains reported below all come from one sample, sequenced in a study of T cell responses to AZD1222 COVID-19 vaccine. Libraries were prepared by immunoSEQ multiplex PCR; TCRdb keeps only in-frame clonotypes and omits some of them. The table lists 85,000 to 110,000 clones, 91% of them singletons, with roughly 44% in the top ten. The source material was peripheral blood, sampled on day 0 of AZD1222 vaccination. Every receptor here comes from an adult in good health.

The V gene is TRBV6-6, the J gene TRBJ2-1; 9 bases are a match to TRBD1. The trim removed 6 bases at V and 3 bases at J, leaving 3 bases unmatched. From germline, CDR1 is MNHNY and CDR2 SVGAGI (reference sequence). The CDR3 covers 14 residues. The CDR3: CASRGTGIYNEQFF. The CDR3 nucleotides are TGTGCCAGCAGGGGGACAGGGATCTACAATGAGCAGTTCTTC.

The V call is TRBV4-1, the J call TRBJ1-2; 7 bases are a match to TRBD1. Germline CDR1 MGHRA, CDR2 YSYEKL. V lost 1 base, J lost 4 bases, and 3 bases stayed unmatched. This CDR3 is built from 14 residues. The CDR3 protein is CASSQGDRTYGYTF. The CDR3 DNA follows: TGCGCCAGCAGCCAAGGGGACAGAACCTATGGCTACACCTTC.

The chain combines TRBV28 with TRBJ1-5, with D tentatively TRBD1 (5 bases). Trimming left V 4 bases short and J 6 bases short, with 7 bases between. CDR1 MDHEN and CDR2 SYDVKM come from the germline V gene. CDR3 length: 12 amino acids. The CDR3 reads CASSSRVQPQHF. The CDR3 DNA sequence: TGTGCCAGCAGTTCCAGGGTTCAGCCCCAGCATTTT.

The chain combines TRBV11-2 with TRBJ1-1; tentative D call: TRBD1 (5 bases). CDR3 length: 14 residues. Germline V gives CDR1 SGHAT, CDR2 FQNNGV. V was cut by 5 bases and J by 0 bases, with 10 bases left in between. Written as DNA, the CDR3 is TGTGCCAGCAGCCTCCGGACACTGAACACTGAAGCTTTCTTT. As protein: CASSLRTLNTEAFF.

The rearrangement uses TRBV28 and TRBJ1-3; D remains ambiguous. Per the germline V gene, CDR1 is MDHEN and CDR2 is SYDVKM. V shed 7 bases and J shed 0 bases, with 13 bases lying between them. The CDR3 sequence is 15 residues long. CDR3 in DNA: TGTGCCAGCAATCGGGGTAGGCCCTCTGGAAACACCATATATTTT. It codes for CASNRGRPSGNTIYF.

J is TRBJ1-4 and V is TRBV25-1; D unclear. Trimming stripped 1 base from V and 11 bases from J, with 11 bases between. The germline gives CDR1 MGHDK, CDR2 SYGVNS. The CDR3 runs to 13 residues. The CDR3 sequence: CASSEWVLAKLFF. The CDR3 nucleotides read TGTGCCAGCAGTGAATGGGTCTTGGCCAAACTGTTTTTT.

The rearrangement uses TRBV28 and TRBJ2-7; 8 bases fit TRBD1. Germline lookup yields CDR1 MDHEN and CDR2 SYDVKM. V lost 6 bases to trimming and J lost 0 bases; unmatched junction nucleotides: 10. This CDR3 has 16 amino acids. The CDR3 loop is CASSPGQGFFSYEQYF. Here the CDR3 DNA reads TGTGCCAGCAGCCCAGGACAGGGCTTTTTCTCCTACGAGCAGTACTTC. Filled out from reference TRBV28 and TRBJ2-7, the complete variable domain reads DVKVTQSSRYLVKRTGEKVFLECVQDMDHENMFWYRQDPGLGLRLIYFSYDVKMKEKGDIPEGYSVSREKKERFSLILESASTNQTSMYLCASSPGQGFFSYEQYFGPGTRLTVT.

The chain couples TRBV9 to TRBJ2-7; perhaps TRBD2 as D (5 bases). Germline-derived CDR1 and CDR2 are SGDLS and YYNGEE. With 0 bases removed from V and 2 bases from J, the gap between germline ends came to 9 bases. The CDR3 consists of 14 residues. CDR3 bases: TGTGCCAGCAGCGTAGGTGGGAGTGCCTACGAGCAGTACTTC. Protein sequence: CASSVGGSAYEQYF.

This chain links TRBV28 with TRBJ1-2; D is uncertain. From germline, CDR1 is MDHEN and CDR2 SYDVKM. The CDR3 runs to 14 residues. The V and J ends lost 2 bases and 7 bases respectively, with 14 bases between them. The CDR3 sequence: CASSLVQAGSGYTF. CDR3 in DNA: TGTGCCAGCAGTTTAGTGCAGGCCGGGTCTGGCTACACCTTC.

This chain joins TRBV28 and TRBJ1-2; D is ambiguous. Trimming removed 3 bases at V and 0 bases at J, with 5 bases between. The CDR3 covers 13 residues. Germline V gene data show CDR1 as MDHEN and CDR2 as SYDVKM. CDR3 protein: CASSFTANYGYTF. For the CDR3, the DNA is TGTGCCAGCAGTTTTACAGCTAACTATGGCTACACCTTC.

This clone showed up just once. The chain couples TRBV4-3 to TRBJ2-7; D not certain. V lost 0 bases to trimming and J lost 5 bases, with 11 bases between them. The CDR3 has 14 residues. Looked up from germline, CDR1 is LGHNA and CDR2 is YSLEER. CDR3 sequence (DNA): TGCGCCAGCAGCCAAGATAGGAAACTCGACGAGCAGTACTTC. It encodes CASSQDRKLDEQYF.

The V call is TRBV30, the J call TRBJ1-4, with D possibly matching TRBD1 (6 bases). Trimming took 2 bases from V and 7 from J, leaving 11 bases between them. Germline V gene lookup returns CDR1 GTSNPN and CDR2 SVGIG (reference sequence). The CDR3 spans 13 residues. The CDR3 DNA is TGTGCCTGGAGTCGGGGGGCGAGTGAAAAACTGTTTTTT. Amino acid sequence: CAWSRGASEKLFF.

V gene TRBV2 combines with J gene TRBJ1-6; D may be TRBD1 (5 bases). Germline CDR1 and CDR2: SNHLY and FYNNEI. The CDR3 runs to 12 residues. V lost 7 bases and J lost 10, with 11 bases in between. CDR3 coding DNA: TGTGCCAGCACGGCAGGGAGCTCACCCCTCCACTTT. As protein: CASTAGSSPLHF.

V usage is TRBV9 and J usage is TRBJ2-7, with 8 positions matching TRBD1. Looked up from germline, CDR1 is SGDLS and CDR2 is YYNGEE. The CDR3 extends over 14 amino acids. Trimming took 4 bases from V and 6 from J; bases not matched to a gene: 9. This chain's CDR3 is CASSPGTGSIEQYF. CDR3 in DNA: TGTGCCAGCAGCCCCGGGACAGGTTCCATCGAGCAGTACTTC.

The V and J genes are TRBV2 and TRBJ1-4, with D possibly TRBD1 on 5 matching bases. Trimming pared 6 bases from V and 5 bases from J, leaving 10 bases between. Germline V lookup: CDR1 SNHLY, CDR2 FYNNEI. This CDR3 spans 13 amino acids. The CDR3 region is CASRRGGNEKLFF. In DNA, the CDR3 is TGTGCCAGCAGGCGGGGGGGAAATGAAAAACTGTTTTTT.

The V and J genes are TRBV11-2 and TRBJ2-5; D might be TRBD2 (6 bases). Germline CDR1 reads SGHAT; CDR2 reads FQNNGV. The length of the CDR3 is 13 residues. Trimming pared 6 bases from V and 5 bases from J, leaving 13 bases between. In DNA form, the CDR3 reads TGTGCCAGCAGTGTGGATGGGGGGGAGACCCAGTACTTC. Amino acid sequence: CASSVDGGETQYF.

V usage is TRBV5-1 and J usage is TRBJ2-2; 9 nucleotides line up with TRBD2. The V gene end was trimmed by 1 base and the J gene end by 2 bases; junction bases not matched to a gene: 3. The CDR3 has 16 residues. Germline CDR1 and CDR2: SGHRS and YFSETQ. The chain's CDR3 is CASSLTSGSNTGELFF. In nucleotides, the CDR3 is TGCGCCAGCAGCTTGACTAGCGGGTCAAACACCGGGGAGCTGTTTTTT.

The chain employs TRBV7-6 and TRBJ2-7; D unresolved. The ends were cut back, 2 bases at V and 6 bases at J, with 17 bases in the middle. Germline V CDR1 and CDR2: SGHVS, FNYEAQ. This CDR3 is built from 15 residues. The CDR3 coding sequence is TGTGCCAGCAGCTTACTTTTGGCCCCGGAAACCGAGCAGTACTTC. Residues: CASSLLLAPETEQYF.

The CDR3 spells CASSLPETGEAFF. DNA for the CDR3: TGTGCCAGCAGCTTACCAGAAACGGGGGAAGCTTTCTTT. The rearrangement joins TRBV11-2 to TRBJ1-1, with D uncertain. Trimming left V 2 bases short and J 8 bases short, with 12 bases between. Germline V CDR1 and CDR2: SGHAT, FQNNGV. This CDR3 has 13 amino acids.

This rearrangement joins TRBV28 to TRBJ2-1, with 12 bases lining up with TRBD2. Unmatched junction bases numbered 4, after V lost 7 bases and J lost 12 bases. The CDR3 extends over 12 amino acids. Germline V gives CDR1 MDHEN, CDR2 SYDVKM. The CDR3 DNA is TGTGCCAGCACCTCGGGACTAGCGGGGCAGTTCTTC. Translation: CASTSGLAGQFF. Full variable domain (outside the CDR3, taken from reference TRBV28 and TRBJ2-1): DVKVTQSSRYLVKRTGEKVFLECVQDMDHENMFWYRQDPGLGLRLIYFSYDVKMKEKGDIPEGYSVSREKKERFSLILESASTNQTSMYLCASTSGLAGQFFGPGTRLTVL.

The chain joins TRBV24-1 to TRBJ2-7, with 13 bases identical to TRBD2. Germline CDR1 reads KGHDR; CDR2 reads SFDVKD. This CDR3 spans 16 amino acids. J gave up 4 bases and V 4 bases, and 6 bases lay outside the gene matches. Here the CDR3 DNA reads TGTGCCACCAGTGACCCAGGGACTAGCGGGAAATACGAGCAGTACTTC. It specifies CATSDPGTSGKYEQYF.

This rearrangement joins TRBV5-4 to TRBJ2-7; tentative D call: TRBD2 (5 bases). Trimming took 2 bases from V and 5 from J, leaving 14 bases between them. Per germline, CDR1 SGHNT and CDR2 YYREEE (reference sequence). The CDR3 spans 14 residues. CDR3 coding DNA: TGTGCCAGCAGCTTCGGGCTACGGGAAAACGAGCAGTACTTC. As protein: CASSFGLRENEQYF.

This clone was seen once. The chain is built from TRBV24-1 and TRBJ1-4; a possible D gene is TRBD1 (5 bases). V lost 0 bases and J 5 bases, leaving 6 bases between the germline ends. The CDR3 covers 14 residues. Germline V CDR1 and CDR2: KGHDR, SFDVKD. The DNA of the CDR3 is TGTGCCACCAGTGATTTGGACAGAAATGAAAAACTGTTTTTT. Protein product: CATSDLDRNEKLFF.

The CDR3 region has the DNA TGTGCCAGCGCAACCGGGGCTGGGGCCAACGTCCTGACTTTC. Its protein is CASATGAGANVLTF. The genes are TRBV6-5 and TRBJ2-6; D perhaps matches TRBD2 (5 bases). There are 14 residues in the CDR3. V was pared by 8 bases and J by 2 bases, with 10 bases between. In germline, CDR1 is MNHEY, CDR2 SVGAGI.

The sample holds one count of this clone. V is TRBV7-9 and J is TRBJ2-3; D is unclear. In germline, CDR1 is SEHNR, CDR2 FQNEAQ (reference sequence). V was shortened by 5 bases and J by 7 bases, with 7 bases between the two germline ends. CDR3 length: 11 residues. CDR3 in DNA: TGTGCCAGCAGCACCGGGTATACGCAGTATTTT. Translated: CASSTGYTQYF.

The V call is TRBV6-2 or TRBV6-3, the J call TRBJ2-7; no clear D gene. The germline V and J ends were trimmed by 0 bases and 6 bases, with 18 bases remaining between them. Germline-derived CDR1 and CDR2 are MNHEY and SVGEGT. This CDR3 comprises 16 residues. The CDR3 DNA is TGTGCCAGCAGTTACTCGGCAAGGTCCACGGGTGGCGAGCAGTACTTC. This gives the protein CASSYSARSTGGEQYF.

The rearrangement uses TRBV7-9 and TRBJ2-3; D gene unclear. This CDR3 contains 12 residues. The germline V gene encodes CDR1 SEHNR and CDR2 FQNEAQ (reference sequence). With 7 bases removed from V and 5 bases from J, the gap between germline ends came to 10 bases. CDR3 DNA sequence: TGTGCCAGCACCCCCGGAAGAGATACGCAGTATTTT. Its translation: CASTPGRDTQYF.

The CDR3 spells CATQKRGAITGELFF. The CDR3 nucleotides are TGTGCCACCCAAAAACGGGGGGCCATAACCGGGGAGCTGTTTTTT. The V gene is TRBV7-2, the J gene TRBJ2-2, with D possibly TRBD2 on 7 matching bases. V gave up 10 bases and J gave up 5 bases, with 20 bases separating them. The CDR3 spans 15 residues. Germline CDR1 and CDR2: SGHTA and FQGNSA.

This clone has a handful of counts. This sequence joins TRBV7-8 and TRBJ2-2; 9 bases line up with TRBD2. The CDR3 has 18 residues. CDR1 is SGHVS, CDR2 FQNEAQ, per germline. With V trimmed by 7 bases and J by 5 bases, 17 bases remained unmatched. As DNA, the CDR3 is TGTGCCAGCACCCCGACGTTGCGGGAGGGCAAAGGGACCGGGGAGCTGTTTTTT. Amino acids: CASTPTLREGKGTGELFF.